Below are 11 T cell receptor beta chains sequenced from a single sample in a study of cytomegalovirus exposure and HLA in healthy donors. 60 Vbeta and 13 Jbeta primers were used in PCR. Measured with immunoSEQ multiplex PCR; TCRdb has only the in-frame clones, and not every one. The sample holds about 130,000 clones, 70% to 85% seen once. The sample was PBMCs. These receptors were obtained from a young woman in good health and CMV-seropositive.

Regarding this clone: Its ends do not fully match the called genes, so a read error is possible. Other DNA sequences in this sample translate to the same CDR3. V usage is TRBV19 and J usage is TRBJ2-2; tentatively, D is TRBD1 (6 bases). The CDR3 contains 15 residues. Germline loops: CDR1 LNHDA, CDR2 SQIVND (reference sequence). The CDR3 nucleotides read TGTGCCAGTAGTCTACAGGGCCCGGACACCGGGGAGCTGTTTTTC. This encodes CASSLQGPDTGELFF.

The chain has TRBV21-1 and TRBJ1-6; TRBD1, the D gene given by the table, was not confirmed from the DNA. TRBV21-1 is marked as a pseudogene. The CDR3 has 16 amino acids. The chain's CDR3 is CARSRKRGQTNSPLHF. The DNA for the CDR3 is TGTGCCAGATCCCGCAAAAGAGGACAGACTAATTCACCCCTCCACTTT.

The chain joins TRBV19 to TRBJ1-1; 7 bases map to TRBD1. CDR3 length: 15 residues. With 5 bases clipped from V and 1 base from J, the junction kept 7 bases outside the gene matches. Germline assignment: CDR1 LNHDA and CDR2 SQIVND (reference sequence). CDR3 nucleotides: TGTGCCAGTAGTCCCCGGAACAGGGGGAACACTGAAGCTTTCTTT. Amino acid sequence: CASSPRNRGNTEAFF.

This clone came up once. The chain's CDR3 is CSALTSGGRDTQYF. The CDR3 DNA sequence: TGCAGCGCCCTGACTAGCGGGGGCCGGGATACGCAGTATTTT. The chain has TRBV29-1 and TRBJ2-3; 12 bases align to TRBD2. J was trimmed by 6 bases and V by 7 bases; bases with no gene match: 8. The CDR3 is 14 residues long. The germline gives CDR1 SQVTM, CDR2 ANQGSEA.

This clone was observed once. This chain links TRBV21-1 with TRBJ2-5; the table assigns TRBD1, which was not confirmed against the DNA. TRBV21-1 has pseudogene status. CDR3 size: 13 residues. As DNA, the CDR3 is TGTGCCAGCAGTGCAGGGTATCGTGAGACCCAGTACTTC. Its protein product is CASSAGYRETQYF.

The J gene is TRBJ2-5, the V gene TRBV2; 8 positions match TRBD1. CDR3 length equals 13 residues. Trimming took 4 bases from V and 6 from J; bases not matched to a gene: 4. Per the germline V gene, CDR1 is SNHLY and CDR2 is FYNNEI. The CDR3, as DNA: TGTGCCAGCAGTGTCCAGGGGGCGAAGACCCAGTACTTC. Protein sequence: CASSVQGAKTQYF.

CDR3 DNA sequence: TGTGCCAGCTCCCTCCGGACTAGCGCCCTCTACAATGAGCAGTTCTTC. Residues: CASSLRTSALYNEQFF. The chain is built from TRBV18 and TRBJ2-1; 9 bases map to TRBD2. CDR1 and CDR2 (germline): KGHSH, LQKENI. With 6 bases clipped from V and 3 bases from J, the junction kept 9 bases outside the gene matches. The CDR3 is 16 amino acids.

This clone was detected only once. CDR3 in amino acids: CASSLGVGVGTQYF. The CDR3 nucleotides read TGTGCCAGCAGCCTCGGGGTCGGGGTTGGGACCCAGTACTTC. This chain connects TRBV6-4 to TRBJ2-5; D may be TRBD2 (5 bases). The CDR3 loop spans 14 amino acids. The V end lost 6 bases, the J end lost 7 bases, and 18 bases lay between the germline ends. Per the germline V gene, CDR1 is MRHNA and CDR2 is SNTAGT.

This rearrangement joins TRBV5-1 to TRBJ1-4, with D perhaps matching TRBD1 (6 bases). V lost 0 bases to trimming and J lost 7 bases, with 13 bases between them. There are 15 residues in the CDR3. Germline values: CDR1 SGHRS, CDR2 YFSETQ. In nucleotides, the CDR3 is TGCGCCAGCAGCTTGGTTGCAGGGGCGGGTGAAAAACTGTTTTTT. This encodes CASSLVAGAGEKLFF.

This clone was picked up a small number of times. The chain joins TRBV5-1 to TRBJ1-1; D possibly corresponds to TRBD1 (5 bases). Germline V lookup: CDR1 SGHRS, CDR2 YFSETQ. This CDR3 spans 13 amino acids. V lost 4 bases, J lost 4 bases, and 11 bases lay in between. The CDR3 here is CASSTSGLTEAFF. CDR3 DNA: TGCGCCAGCAGCACCTCAGGGCTCACTGAAGCTTTCTTT.

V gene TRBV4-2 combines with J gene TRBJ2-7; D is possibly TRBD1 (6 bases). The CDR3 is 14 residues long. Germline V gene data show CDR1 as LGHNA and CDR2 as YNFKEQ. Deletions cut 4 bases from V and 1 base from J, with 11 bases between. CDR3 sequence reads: CASSLSTGSYEQYF. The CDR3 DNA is TGTGCCAGCAGCCTCTCGACAGGTTCCTACGAGCAGTACTTC.